This TCR beta chain was profiled in a study of blood T cell repertoires in COVID-19. Background on the study: The United States, Italy and Spain provided the acute and convalescent COVID-19 samples. T cells, B-cell-depleted T cells, or PBMCs provided the cDNA or gDNA that served as material.

Germline assignment: CDR1 MDHEN and CDR2 SYDVKM. The CDR3 sequence is 15 residues long. With 5 bases clipped from V and 5 bases from J, the junction kept 8 bases outside the gene matches. Self-reported history from a screening survey and questionnaire set each donor's cohort. Two consecutive negative NP/OP PCR tests, clearance, or resolved symptoms defined Cohort 3 recovery. The data were produced by immunoSEQ multiplex PCR, yet TCRdb's version contains in-frame clones alone and is incomplete. Of over 200,000 clones in the sample, about 90% were seen once. The sequence came from a man aged 30 to 39 who had recovered from COVID-19. The sample comprised PBMCs or T cells enriched from blood (not recorded which). This sequence joins TRBV28 and TRBJ1-5; 8 nucleotides match TRBD1. CDR3 loop: CASSESGQGDQPQHF. The CDR3 DNA sequence: TGTGCCAGCAGTGAATCCGGACAGGGAGATCAGCCCCAGCATTTT.